Shown below are 11 T cell receptor beta chains from a single sample sequenced in a study of cytomegalovirus exposure and HLA in healthy donors. The PCR used 60 Vbeta and 13 Jbeta primers. Data came from immunoSEQ multiplex PCR; TCRdb stores just in-frame clones and leaves some out. The data show fewer than 200,000 clones, roughly 87% seen once. The sample was PBMCs. The origin of the receptors is a boy aged 2 to 9 in good health and CMV-seronegative.

The sample holds one count of this clone. The chain has TRBV4-2 and TRBJ2-5; 12 positions agree with TRBD2. V lost 4 bases and J lost 2; bases outside the gene matches: 14. The CDR3 runs to 19 residues. Looked up from germline, CDR1 is LGHNA and CDR2 is YNFKEQ. The CDR3 protein is CASSPMLAGGLFNQETQYF. The CDR3 DNA is TGTGCCAGCAGCCCAATGCTAGCGGGAGGGCTCTTCAATCAAGAGACCCAGTACTTC.

This rearrangement joins TRBV7-8 to TRBJ2-7; 12 positions agree with TRBD2. The germline V gene has CDR1 SGHVS and CDR2 FQNEAQ. Trimming cost V 3 bases and J 2 bases; bases outside gene matches: 2. This CDR3 contains 15 residues. The CDR3 spells CASSLGLAGAYEQYF. The CDR3 nucleotides are TGTGCCAGCAGCTTGGGACTAGCGGGCGCCTACGAGCAGTACTTC. Supplemented by reference TRBV7-8 and TRBJ2-7, the full variable domain reads GAGVSQSPRYKVAKRGQDVALRCDPISGHVSLFWYQQALGQGPEFLTYFQNEAQLDKSGLPSDRFFAERPEGSVSTLKIQRTQQEDSAVYLCASSLGLAGAYEQYFGPGTRLTVT.

The V call is TRBV9, the J call TRBJ2-2; D perhaps matches TRBD1 (5 bases). Germline V gene data show CDR1 as SGDLS and CDR2 as YYNGEE. Trimming took 4 bases from V and 6 from J, leaving 22 bases between them. This CDR3 spans 17 amino acids. The CDR3 protein is CASSPPLARAVPGELFF. The DNA of the CDR3 is TGTGCCAGCAGCCCCCCCTTAGCCAGGGCGGTCCCCGGGGAGCTGTTTTTT.

J is TRBJ2-5 and V is TRBV27, with 7 bases matching TRBD1. Germline V lookup: CDR1 MNHEY, CDR2 SMNVEV (reference sequence). J lost 4 bases, V lost 7 bases, and 6 bases had no gene match. The CDR3 covers 13 residues. The CDR3 DNA reads TGTGCCAGCAACAGGGGTTGGGGAGAGACCCAGTACTTC. Protein sequence: CASNRGWGETQYF.

The chain joins TRBV7-2 to TRBJ2-2; D ambiguous. The CDR3 is 17 amino acids. The V end was cut by 2 bases, the J end by 3 bases, with 16 bases between. The germline gives CDR1 SGHTA, CDR2 FQGNSA. CDR3 loop: CASSLRWQPGDTGELFF. DNA for the CDR3: TGTGCCAGCAGCTTAAGGTGGCAGCCAGGCGACACCGGGGAGCTGTTTTTT.

The chain joins TRBV21-1 to TRBJ1-6. TRBV21-1 is a pseudogene segment. This CDR3 comprises 13 residues. The CDR3 region has the DNA TGTGCCAGCAGCAACAACGGGGGGTCACCCCTCCACTTT. Amino acids: CASSNNGGSPLHF.

The rearrangement uses TRBV4-1 and TRBJ2-2; 8 bases fit TRBD1. Losses at the gene ends were 0 bases for V and 5 bases for J; bases not matched to a gene: 8. Germline loops: CDR1 MGHRA, CDR2 YSYEKL. The CDR3 runs to 17 residues. CDR3 in DNA: TGCGCCAGCAGCCAAGACCGGACAGGGCCTCTGACCGGGGAGCTGTTTTTT. This encodes CASSQDRTGPLTGELFF.

V is TRBV7-2 and J is TRBJ2-1, with D tentatively TRBD2 (5 bases). CDR3 length: 13 residues. Per germline, CDR1 SGHTA and CDR2 FQGNSA. The V end lost 5 bases, the J end lost 7 bases, and 12 bases lay between the germline ends. As DNA, the CDR3 is TGTGCCAGCAGCCCCCCCATAGCGAATGAGCAGTTCTTC. Translation gives CASSPPIANEQFF.

This clone was recorded once. The chain employs TRBV6-1 and TRBJ1-5; D ambiguous. Trimming removed 6 bases at V and 6 bases at J, with 9 bases between. The CDR3 runs to 12 residues. The germline gives CDR1 MNHNS, CDR2 SASEGT. CDR3 sequence reads: CASRGSGQPQHF. CDR3 nucleotides: TGTGCCAGCAGGGGTTCAGGTCAGCCCCAGCATTTT.

This chain links TRBV1 with TRBJ1-5. TRBV1 is labeled a pseudogene. The CDR3 is 16 residues long. The chain's CDR3 is CTSSPSRLGGNQPQHF. The CDR3 bases are TGCACCAGCAGCCCCTCGAGGTTAGGAGGCAATCAGCCCCAGCATTTT.

This clone was counted once. CDR3 bases: TGTGCCAGCAGCGCAGGAGGGTGGGAGACGGACACTGAAGCTTTCTTT. This gives the protein CASSAGGWETDTEAFF. This rearrangement joins TRBV11-3 to TRBJ1-1; D unclear. This CDR3 comprises 16 residues. Germline assignment: CDR1 SGHNT and CDR2 YENEEA. The V end was cut by 5 bases, the J end by 3 bases, with 19 bases between.